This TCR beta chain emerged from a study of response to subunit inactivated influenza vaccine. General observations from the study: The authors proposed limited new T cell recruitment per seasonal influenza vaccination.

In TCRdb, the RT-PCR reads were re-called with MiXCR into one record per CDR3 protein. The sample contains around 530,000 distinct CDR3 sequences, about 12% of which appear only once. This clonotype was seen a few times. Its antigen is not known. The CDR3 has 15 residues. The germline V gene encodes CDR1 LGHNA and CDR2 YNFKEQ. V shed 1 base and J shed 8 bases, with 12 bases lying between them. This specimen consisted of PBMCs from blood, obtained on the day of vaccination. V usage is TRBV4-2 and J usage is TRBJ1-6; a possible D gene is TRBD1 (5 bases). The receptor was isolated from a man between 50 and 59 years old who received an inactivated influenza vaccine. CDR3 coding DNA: TGTGCCAGCAGCCAAGCGGGCAGGGTGGATTCACCCCTCCACTTT. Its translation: CASSQAGRVDSPLHF.